A single T cell receptor beta chain is shown here with its context. Antigen: not known. Primers: 60 Vbeta forward and 13 Jbeta reverse. Original analysis: Later, an analysis found around 80 million unique TCR beta chains, and around 12 million of these were shared. The table came from immunoSEQ multiplex PCR; TCRdb's copy has only in-frame clones and leaves some out. V, J and clone size were drawn from that table, and D and trimming were deduced from the DNA. The sample yields around 91,000 clones, around 80% seen once. The data belong to a study of cytomegalovirus exposure and HLA in healthy donors. Turning to the study itself: Approximately 81% of around 400 genotyped donors fell in the Caucasian-associated ancestry cluster. Study observations and caveats: Reportedly, a later analysis found an Asian-associated ancestry cluster had fewer N-insertions than the approximately 670-donor mean.

The CDR3 loop spans 15 amino acids. The germline CDR1 and CDR2 sequences are MGHRA and YSYEKL. V was shortened by 0 bases and J by 0 bases, with 6 bases between the two germline ends. The receptor comes from a male donor in good health and CMV-seropositive. The V gene is TRBV4-1, the J gene TRBJ1-5, with D unclear. Sequenced input: PBMCs. CDR3 protein: CASSQDTDSNQPQHF. The CDR3, as DNA: TGCGCCAGCAGCCAAGACACAGATAGCAATCAGCCCCAGCATTTT.